Listed here are 12 T cell receptor beta chains from one sample, sequenced in a study of blood T cell repertoires in COVID-19. The table came from immunoSEQ multiplex PCR; TCRdb's copy has only in-frame clones and leaves some out. The table shows about 100,000 clones, with nearly 90% occurring only once. Material: peripheral blood. The receptors come from a woman of 80 years or more with acute or convalescent COVID-19.

The rearrangement uses TRBV6-5 and TRBJ1-2; possible D gene TRBD1, 5 bases. The germline gives CDR1 MNHEY, CDR2 SVGAGI. There are 15 residues in the CDR3. Trimming removed 3 bases from V and 1 base from J, with 12 bases in between. The CDR3 here is CASSYSTGVNYGYTF. Here the CDR3 DNA reads TGTGCCAGCAGTTATTCCACAGGAGTTAACTATGGCTACACCTTC.

This sequence joins TRBV6-5 and TRBJ2-7; 9 bases agree with TRBD1. Germline CDR1 reads MNHEY; CDR2 reads SVGAGI. The CDR3 has 14 amino acids. V lost 6 bases, J lost 4 bases, and 7 bases stayed unmatched. The CDR3 here is CASSSGTGLYEQYF. In DNA form, the CDR3 reads TGTGCCAGCAGCTCCGGGACAGGGTTGTACGAGCAGTACTTC.

CDR3 region: CASSVVGGAEQYF. The CDR3 DNA follows: TGTGCCAGCAGCGTAGTGGGTGGAGCCGAGCAGTACTTC. The rearrangement joins TRBV9 to TRBJ2-7; D gene unclear. In germline, CDR1 is SGDLS, CDR2 YYNGEE. The CDR3 has 13 amino acids. V gave up 0 bases and J gave up 6 bases, with 10 bases separating them.

This sequence joins TRBV28 and TRBJ2-1, with TRBD2 matching over 7 bases. The trim removed 6 bases at V and 16 bases at J, leaving 12 bases unmatched. The CDR3 extends over 12 amino acids. Germline V lookup: CDR1 MDHEN, CDR2 SYDVKM. The CDR3 region is CASRAGTGMCFF. The CDR3 region has the DNA TGTGCCAGCAGAGCGGGGACGGGGATGTGCTTCTTC.

The CDR3 region has the DNA TGTGCCAGCAGCCAAGCATTTAATAATTCACCCCTCCACTTT. Protein: CASSQAFNNSPLHF. The chain joins TRBV11-2 to TRBJ1-6, with D unclear. This CDR3 spans 14 amino acids. Trimming stripped 5 bases from V and 5 bases from J, with 10 bases between. Germline V gives CDR1 SGHAT, CDR2 FQNNGV.

This clone was seen just once. The genes are TRBV6-5 and TRBJ1-2, with 8 bases that match TRBD1. The CDR3 has 15 residues. The germline gives CDR1 MNHEY, CDR2 SVGAGI. Trimming cost V 5 bases and J 8 bases; bases outside gene matches: 13. CDR3 region: CASSRIGRDRTGYTF. The DNA for the CDR3 is TGTGCCAGCAGTCGGATAGGCCGGGACAGGACCGGCTACACCTTC.

This clone has more than one count but fewer than ten. The chain joins TRBV28 to TRBJ1-2; D perhaps matches TRBD1 (5 bases). V was pared by 7 bases and J by 4 bases, with 10 bases between. This CDR3 contains 12 residues. Germline loops: CDR1 MDHEN, CDR2 SYDVKM. In nucleotides, the CDR3 is TGTGCCAGCAAACAGGACACCTATGGCTACACCTTC. It yields the protein CASKQDTYGYTF.

The chain links TRBV12-3 or TRBV12-4 to TRBJ1-2; TRBD1 agrees at 9 bases. V lost 8 bases and J lost 2; bases outside the gene matches: 0. The CDR3 spans 12 residues. The CDR3 here is CASGQGNYGYTF. The CDR3 region has the DNA TGTGCCAGCGGACAGGGGAACTATGGCTACACCTTC.

The chain uses TRBV27 and TRBJ2-7, with D perhaps TRBD2 (6 bases). The V end lost 3 bases, the J end lost 5 bases, and 11 bases lay between the germline ends. The CDR3 is 13 residues long. Germline CDR1 MNHEY, CDR2 SMNVEV (reference sequence). The CDR3 sequence is CASSFGRRNEQYF. In nucleotides, the CDR3 is TGTGCCAGCAGTTTCGGGAGACGCAACGAGCAGTACTTC.

This clone was detected a few times. The chain is built from TRBV2 and TRBJ2-5; possibly TRBD1 for D (5 bases). Trimming cost V 3 bases and J 1 base, with 6 bases left between them. The CDR3 spans 13 residues. Germline CDR1 and CDR2: SNHLY and FYNNEI. CDR3 region: CASSDDSQETQYF. In DNA form, the CDR3 reads TGTGCCAGCAGTGATGACAGCCAAGAGACCCAGTACTTC.

The chain is built from TRBV14 and TRBJ2-3; 7 bases map to TRBD2. V trimming: 2 bases; J trimming: 2 bases; junction bases outside the gene matches: 10. Germline V CDR1 and CDR2: SGHDN, FVKESK. The CDR3 runs to 17 residues. The CDR3: CASSQSRGGYVTDTQYF. Written as DNA, the CDR3 is TGTGCCAGCAGCCAATCTAGGGGAGGGTACGTCACAGATACGCAGTATTTT.

V usage is TRBV12-3 or TRBV12-4 and J usage is TRBJ1-1, with 7 bases fitting TRBD1. The junction had 1 base not matched to a gene; V was cut back by 4 bases and J by 5 bases. This CDR3 region has 12 residues. The CDR3 sequence is CASSWDSTEAFF. DNA for the CDR3: TGTGCCAGCAGTTGGGACAGTACTGAAGCTTTCTTT.